This record looks at one TCR beta chain sequence and its context. These data belong to a study of blood T cell repertoires in COVID-19. Some clones are missing from TCRdb's copy, which holds only in-frame ones; the method was immunoSEQ multiplex PCR. Seen here are more than 85,000 clones, approximately 87% observed once, and the top ten hold roughly 17%. The germline V gene has CDR1 MDHEN and CDR2 SYDVKM. V shed 6 bases and J 4 bases; nucleotides not matched to a gene: 9. The CDR3 contains 15 residues. This receptor was obtained from a human donor in a cohort sampled during active COVID-19. The V and J genes are TRBV28 and TRBJ1-5, with TRBD1 matching 7 bases. The specimen was peripheral blood. This chain's CDR3 is CASSQTTGRNQPQHF. The CDR3 DNA is TGTGCCAGCAGCCAGACGACAGGGCGGAATCAGCCCCAGCATTTT.